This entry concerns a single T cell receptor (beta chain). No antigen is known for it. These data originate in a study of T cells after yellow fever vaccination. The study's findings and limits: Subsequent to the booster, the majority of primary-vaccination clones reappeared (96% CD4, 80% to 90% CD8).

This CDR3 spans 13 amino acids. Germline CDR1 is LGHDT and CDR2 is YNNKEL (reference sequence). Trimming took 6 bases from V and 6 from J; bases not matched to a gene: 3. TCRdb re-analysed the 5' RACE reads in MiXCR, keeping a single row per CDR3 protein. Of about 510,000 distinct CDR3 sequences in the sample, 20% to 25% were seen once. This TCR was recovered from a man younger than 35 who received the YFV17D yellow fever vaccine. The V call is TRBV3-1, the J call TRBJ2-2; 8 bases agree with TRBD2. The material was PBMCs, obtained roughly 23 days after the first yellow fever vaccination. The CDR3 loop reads CASRPGGPGELFF. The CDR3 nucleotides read TGTGCCAGCAGACCGGGGGGGCCCGGGGAGCTGTTTTTT.